This T cell receptor beta chain was found in a study of CD8 T cells in Susac syndrome. Study background: Each patient with Susac syndrome, at the time of blood draw, was therapy-naive, on corticosteroids, or on intravenous immunoglobulin alone. Study findings and constraints: Clonal expansion was not seen in any Susac syndrome CD4+ T cell repertoire.

This CDR3 is 15 amino acids long. The germline CDR1 and CDR2 sequences are SSHAT and FNYEAQ (reference sequence). The CD8+ and CD4+ T cells were negatively isolated, with the TEMRA cells enriched by FACS. Comment on this clonotype: Its antigen is unknown. A junction end diverges from the germline sequence, so it may reflect a read error.

Random hexamers primed reverse transcription of 0.5 to 1 ug RNA. Across 54 Vbeta and 13 Jbeta, immunoSEQ multiplex PCR amplified TCR beta CDR3. TCRdb used MiXCR to reprocess the immunoSEQ multiplex PCR reads, holding one entry per CDR3 protein. The sample shows about 180,000 distinct CDR3 sequences, 85% to 95% of them seen only once. Sequencing was carried out using CD4+ T cells from PBMCs. This TCR was recovered from a human donor with Susac syndrome. The chain joins TRBV7-7 to TRBJ2-1, with a weak D call TRBD1 (6 bases). The CDR3 bases are TGTGCTAGCAGCTCAGGACAGAGCTCCTACAATGAGCAGTTCTTC. Encoded protein: CASSSGQSSYNEQFF.